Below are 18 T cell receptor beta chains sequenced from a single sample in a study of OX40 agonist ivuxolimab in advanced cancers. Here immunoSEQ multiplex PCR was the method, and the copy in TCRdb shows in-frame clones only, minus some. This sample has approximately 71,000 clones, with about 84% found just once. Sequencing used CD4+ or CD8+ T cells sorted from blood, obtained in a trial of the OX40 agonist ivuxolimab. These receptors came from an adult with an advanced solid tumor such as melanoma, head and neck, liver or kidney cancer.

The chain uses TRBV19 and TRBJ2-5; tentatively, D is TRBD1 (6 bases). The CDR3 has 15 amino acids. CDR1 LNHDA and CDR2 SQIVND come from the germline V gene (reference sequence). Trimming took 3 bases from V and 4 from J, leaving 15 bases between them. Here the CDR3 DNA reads TGTGCCAGTAGTATGCTTGGGGTCAGGGGAGAGACCCAGTACTTC. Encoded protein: CASSMLGVRGETQYF.

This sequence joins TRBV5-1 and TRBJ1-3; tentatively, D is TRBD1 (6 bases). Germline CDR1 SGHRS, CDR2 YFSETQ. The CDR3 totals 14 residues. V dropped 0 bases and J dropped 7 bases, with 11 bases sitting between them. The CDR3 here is CASSLATGANTIYF. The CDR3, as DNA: TGCGCCAGCAGCTTGGCCACGGGGGCCAACACCATATATTTT.

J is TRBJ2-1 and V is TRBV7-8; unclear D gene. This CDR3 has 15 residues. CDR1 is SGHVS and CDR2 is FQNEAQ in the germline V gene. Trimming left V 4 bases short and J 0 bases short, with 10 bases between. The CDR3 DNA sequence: TGTGCCAGCAGCTCCCAAGTATCCTCCTACAATGAGCAGTTCTTC. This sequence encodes CASSSQVSSYNEQFF.

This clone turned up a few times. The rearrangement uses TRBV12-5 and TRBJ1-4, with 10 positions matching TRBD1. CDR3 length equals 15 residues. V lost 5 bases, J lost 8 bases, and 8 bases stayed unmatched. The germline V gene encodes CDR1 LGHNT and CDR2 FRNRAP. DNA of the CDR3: TGTGCTAGTGGTATAGGACAGGGGGAAGGCGAAAAACTGTTTTTT. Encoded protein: CASGIGQGEGEKLFF.

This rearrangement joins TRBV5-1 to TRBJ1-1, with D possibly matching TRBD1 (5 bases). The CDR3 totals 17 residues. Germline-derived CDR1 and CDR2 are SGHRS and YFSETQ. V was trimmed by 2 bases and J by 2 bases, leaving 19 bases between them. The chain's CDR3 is CASSFGWGTGKNTEAFF. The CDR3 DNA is TGCGCCAGCAGCTTCGGGTGGGGAACAGGAAAAAACACTGAAGCTTTCTTT. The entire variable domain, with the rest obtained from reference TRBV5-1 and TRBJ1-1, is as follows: KAGVTQTPRYLIKTRGQQVTLSCSPISGHRSVSWYQQTPGQGLQFLFEYFSETQRNKGNFPGRFSGRQFSNSRSEMNVSTLELGDSALYLCASSFGWGTGKNTEAFFGQGTRLTVV.

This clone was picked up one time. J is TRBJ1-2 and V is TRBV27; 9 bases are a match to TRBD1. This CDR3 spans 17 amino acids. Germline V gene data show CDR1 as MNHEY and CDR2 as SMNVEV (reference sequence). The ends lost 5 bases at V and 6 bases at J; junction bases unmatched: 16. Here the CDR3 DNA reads TGTGCCAGCAGTCGACTCGGGGGGACAGGGACCCTGGATGGCTACACCTTC. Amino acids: CASSRLGGTGTLDGYTF.

The chain's CDR3 is CASSVETGAQFF. CDR3 nucleotide sequence: TGTGCCAGCAGCGTAGAAACTGGTGCGCAGTTCTTC. The rearrangement links TRBV9 to TRBJ2-1; D uncertain. CDR1 and CDR2 (germline): SGDLS, YYNGEE. V lost 0 bases and J lost 12, with 10 bases in between. This CDR3 comprises 12 residues.

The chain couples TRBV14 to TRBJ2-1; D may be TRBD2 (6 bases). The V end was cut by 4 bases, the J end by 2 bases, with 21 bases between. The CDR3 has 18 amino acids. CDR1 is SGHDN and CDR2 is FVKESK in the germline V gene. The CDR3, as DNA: TGTGCCAGCAGCCGGGGGGTTTGGCCTCCCTCCGCCTACAATGAGCAGTTCTTC. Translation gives CASSRGVWPPSAYNEQFF.

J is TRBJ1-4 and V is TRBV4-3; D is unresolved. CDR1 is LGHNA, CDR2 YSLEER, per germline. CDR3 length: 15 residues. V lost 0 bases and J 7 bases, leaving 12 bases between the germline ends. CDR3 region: CASSQDEGEREKLFF. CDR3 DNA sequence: TGCGCCAGCAGCCAAGATGAGGGAGAGCGTGAAAAACTGTTTTTT.

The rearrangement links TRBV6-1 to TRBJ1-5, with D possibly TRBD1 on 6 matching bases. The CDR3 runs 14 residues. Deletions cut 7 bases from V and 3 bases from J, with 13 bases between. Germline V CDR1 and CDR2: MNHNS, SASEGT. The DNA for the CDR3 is TGTGCCAGCACCCTAGGACAGACCAATCAGCCCCAGCATTTT. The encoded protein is CASTLGQTNQPQHF.

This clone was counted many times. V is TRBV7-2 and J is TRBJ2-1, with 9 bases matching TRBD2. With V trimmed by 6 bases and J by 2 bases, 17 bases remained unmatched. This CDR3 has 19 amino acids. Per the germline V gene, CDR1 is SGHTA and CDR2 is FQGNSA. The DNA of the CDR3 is TGTGCCAGCAGTCCACCTCCAAGGGTAGCGGGAGCAACCTACAATGAGCAGTTCTTC. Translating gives CASSPPPRVAGATYNEQFF.

This CDR3 is CASSTPTGFQPQHF. DNA for the CDR3: TGTGCCAGTAGTACCCCGACAGGGTTTCAGCCCCAGCATTTT. This rearrangement joins TRBV19 to TRBJ1-5; 7 nucleotides line up with TRBD1. This CDR3 region has 14 residues. The trim removed 4 bases at V and 6 bases at J, leaving 6 bases unmatched. The germline CDR1 and CDR2 sequences are LNHDA and SQIVND (reference sequence).

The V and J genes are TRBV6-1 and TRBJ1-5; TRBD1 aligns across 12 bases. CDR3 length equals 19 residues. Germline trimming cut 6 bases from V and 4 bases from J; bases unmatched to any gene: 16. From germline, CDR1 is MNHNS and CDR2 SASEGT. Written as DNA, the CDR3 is TGTGCCAGCAGCGAACCGGGACAGGGGGCCGGGAGACTAAATCAGCCCCAGCATTTT. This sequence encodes CASSEPGQGAGRLNQPQHF.

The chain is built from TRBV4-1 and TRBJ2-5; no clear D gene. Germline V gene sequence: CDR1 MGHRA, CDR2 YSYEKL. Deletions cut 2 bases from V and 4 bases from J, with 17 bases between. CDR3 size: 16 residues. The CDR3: CASSQSGLKSGETQYF. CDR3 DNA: TGCGCCAGCAGCCAAAGTGGGCTTAAGTCGGGAGAGACCCAGTACTTC.

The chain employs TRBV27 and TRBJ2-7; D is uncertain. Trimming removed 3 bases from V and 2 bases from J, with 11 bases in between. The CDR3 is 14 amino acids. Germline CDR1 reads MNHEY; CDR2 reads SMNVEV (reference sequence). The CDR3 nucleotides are TGTGCCAGCAGTTTTCATGACACCCCCTACGAGCAGTACTTC. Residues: CASSFHDTPYEQYF.

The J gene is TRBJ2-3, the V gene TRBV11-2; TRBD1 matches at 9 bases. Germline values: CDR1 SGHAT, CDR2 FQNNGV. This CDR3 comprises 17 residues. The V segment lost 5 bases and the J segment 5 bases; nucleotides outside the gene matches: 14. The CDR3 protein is CASSPNVGTGFGDTQYF. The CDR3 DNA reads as TGTGCCAGCAGCCCGAATGTAGGGACAGGGTTTGGAGATACGCAGTATTTT. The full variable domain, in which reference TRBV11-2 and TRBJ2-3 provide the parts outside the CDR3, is EAGVAQSPRYKIIEKRQSVAFWCNPISGHATLYWYQQILGQGPKLLIQFQNNGVVDDSQLPKDRFSAERLKGVDSTLKIQPAKLEDSAVYLCASSPNVGTGFGDTQYFGPGTRLTVL.

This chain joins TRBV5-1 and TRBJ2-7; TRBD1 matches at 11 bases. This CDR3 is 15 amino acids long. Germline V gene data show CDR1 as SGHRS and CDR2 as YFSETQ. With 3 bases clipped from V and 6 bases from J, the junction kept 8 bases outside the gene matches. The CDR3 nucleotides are TGCGCCAGCAGCTCGGGACAGGGGGGCTCACTCGAGCAGTACGTC. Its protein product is CASSSGQGGSLEQYV.

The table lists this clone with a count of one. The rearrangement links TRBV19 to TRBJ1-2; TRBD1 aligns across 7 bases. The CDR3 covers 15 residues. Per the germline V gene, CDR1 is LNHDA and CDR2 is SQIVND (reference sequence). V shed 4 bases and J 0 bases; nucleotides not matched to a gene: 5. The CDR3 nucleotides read TGTGCCAGTAGTAAGGGGACAGATTCTAACTATGGCTACACCTTC. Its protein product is CASSKGTDSNYGYTF.